This TCR beta chain was identified during a study of control samples from healthy donors and cancer patients (dated by TCRdb to 2020 to 2021). Regarding this clone: Its target antigen remains unknown. No much larger clone is present one base from it, and per-base qualities are unavailable.

Receptor libraries were prepared by the immunoSEQ multiplex PCR assay. TCRdb holds this immuneACCESS table with in-frame rearrangements only. Some clones are missing; in checked studies, unresolved V genes explain under half, and the rest has no known cause. The sample yields about 170,000 clones; 90% to 95% were counted once. 1.3% of the sample belongs to the ten largest clones. The CDR3 runs 15 residues from the cysteine to the phenylalanine. CDR3 DNA is the only sequence kept; it has 45 bases, read in frame from the first base. CDR1 SGHVS and CDR2 FNYEAQ are derived from the germline V gene. V lost 0 bases and J lost 12 bases, and the count of bases not matched to a germline gene is 9.

This clonotype originated in a woman aged 18-29 years in good health. The chain is assembled from TRBV7-6 and TRBJ2-3, with TRBD2 matching 10 junction bases. The source material was blood. The CDR3 protein: CASSLAGGSGGPQYF. The base sequence is TGTGCCAGCAGCTTAGCTGGAGGTAGCGGGGGGCCACAGTATTTT. The reference TRBV7-6 and TRBJ2-3 proteins fill in what lies around the CDR3, so the full variable domain reads GAGVSQSPRYKVTKRGQDVALRCDPISGHVSLYWYRQALGQGPEFLTYFNYEAQQDKSGLPNDRFSAERPEGSISTLTIQRTEQRDSAMYRCASSLAGGSGGPQYFGPGTRLTVL.